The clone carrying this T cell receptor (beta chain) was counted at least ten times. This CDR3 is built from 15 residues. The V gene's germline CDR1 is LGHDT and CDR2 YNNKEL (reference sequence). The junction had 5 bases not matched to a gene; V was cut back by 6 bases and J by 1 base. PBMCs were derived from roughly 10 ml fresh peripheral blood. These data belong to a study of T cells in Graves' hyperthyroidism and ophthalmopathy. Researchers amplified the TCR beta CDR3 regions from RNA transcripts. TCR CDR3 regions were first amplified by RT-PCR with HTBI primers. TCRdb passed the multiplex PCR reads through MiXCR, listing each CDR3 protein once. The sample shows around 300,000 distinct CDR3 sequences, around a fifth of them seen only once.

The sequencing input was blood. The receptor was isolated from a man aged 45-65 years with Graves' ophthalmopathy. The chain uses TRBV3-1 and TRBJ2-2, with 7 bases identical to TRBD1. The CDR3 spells CASRRQGVNTGELFF. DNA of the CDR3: TGTGCCAGCAGGCGACAGGGAGTGAACACCGGGGAGCTGTTTTTT.